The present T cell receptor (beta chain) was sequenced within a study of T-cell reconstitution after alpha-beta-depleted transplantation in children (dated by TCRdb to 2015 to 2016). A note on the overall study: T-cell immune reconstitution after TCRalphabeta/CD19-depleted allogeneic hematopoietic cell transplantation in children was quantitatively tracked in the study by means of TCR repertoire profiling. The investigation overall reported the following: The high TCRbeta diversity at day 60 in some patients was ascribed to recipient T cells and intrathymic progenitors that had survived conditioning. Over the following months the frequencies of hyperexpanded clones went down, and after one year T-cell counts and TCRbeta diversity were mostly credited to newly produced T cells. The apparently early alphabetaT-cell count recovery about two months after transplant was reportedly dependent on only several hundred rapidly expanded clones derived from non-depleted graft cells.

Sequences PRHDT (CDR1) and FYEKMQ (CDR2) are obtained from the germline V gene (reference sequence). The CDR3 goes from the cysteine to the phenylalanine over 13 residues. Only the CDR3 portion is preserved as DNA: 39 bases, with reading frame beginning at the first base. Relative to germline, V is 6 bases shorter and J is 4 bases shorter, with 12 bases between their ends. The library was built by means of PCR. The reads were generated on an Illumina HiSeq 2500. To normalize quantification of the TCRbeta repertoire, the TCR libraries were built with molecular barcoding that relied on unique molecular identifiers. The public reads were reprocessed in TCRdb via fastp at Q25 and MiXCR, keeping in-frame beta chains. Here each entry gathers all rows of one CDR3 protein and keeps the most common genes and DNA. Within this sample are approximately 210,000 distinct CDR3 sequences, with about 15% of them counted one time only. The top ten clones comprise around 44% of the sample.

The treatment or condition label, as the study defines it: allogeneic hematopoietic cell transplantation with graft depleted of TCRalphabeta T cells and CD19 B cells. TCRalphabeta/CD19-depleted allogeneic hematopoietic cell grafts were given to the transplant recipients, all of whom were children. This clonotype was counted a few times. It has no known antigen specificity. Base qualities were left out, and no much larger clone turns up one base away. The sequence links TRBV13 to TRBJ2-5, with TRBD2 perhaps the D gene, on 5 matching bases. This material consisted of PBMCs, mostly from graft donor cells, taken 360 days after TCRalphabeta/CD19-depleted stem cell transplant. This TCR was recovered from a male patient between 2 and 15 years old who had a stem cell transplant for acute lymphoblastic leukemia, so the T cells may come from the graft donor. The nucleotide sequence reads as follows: TGTGCCAGCAGGGAAACTAGTAGAGAGACCCAGTACTTC. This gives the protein CASRETSRETQYF.